What follows are 26 T cell receptor beta chains derived from one specimen sequenced in a study of blood T cell repertoires in COVID-19. Assay used: immunoSEQ multiplex PCR; TCRdb lists only in-frame clones, some missing. Of 200,000 to 250,000 clones listed, around 89% are singletons. Sequencing was carried out using PBMCs or T cells enriched from blood (not recorded which). Source of these receptors: a woman between 18 and 30 years old in a cohort exposed to, infected with or recovered from COVID-19 (not recorded which).

V and J are TRBV19 and TRBJ2-1; perhaps TRBD2 as D (6 bases). This CDR3 comprises 14 residues. Germline V gene sequence: CDR1 LNHDA, CDR2 SQIVND (reference sequence). V lost 1 base to trimming and J lost 6 bases, with 10 bases between them. The CDR3 is CASSIAEGGNEQFF. The DNA for the CDR3 is TGTGCCAGTAGTATAGCAGAGGGAGGCAATGAGCAGTTCTTC. Full variable domain (outside the CDR3, taken from reference TRBV19 and TRBJ2-1): DGGITQSPKYLFRKEGQNVTLSCEQNLNHDAMYWYRQDPGQGLRLIYYSQIVNDFQKGDIAEGYSVSREKKESFPLTVTSAQKNPTAFYLCASSIAEGGNEQFFGPGTRLTVL.

The V call is TRBV19, the J call TRBJ2-5; unclear D gene. This CDR3 is built from 13 residues. Germline V CDR1 and CDR2: LNHDA, SQIVND (reference sequence). V lost 3 bases and J 5 bases, leaving 10 bases between the germline ends. CDR3 sequence: CASSMRGPETQYF. DNA for the CDR3: TGTGCCAGTAGTATGCGCGGCCCCGAGACCCAGTACTTC.

This clone was recorded a few times. The J gene is TRBJ1-2, the V gene TRBV29-1; 7 bases are a match to TRBD1. Germline assignment: CDR1 SQVTM and CDR2 ANQGSEA. Germline trimming cut 6 bases from V and 5 bases from J; bases unmatched to any gene: 6. CDR3 length: 12 residues. The CDR3 loop is CSVGGGGYGYTF. The DNA for the CDR3 is TGCAGCGTAGGAGGGGGCGGGTATGGCTACACCTTC.

DNA for the CDR3: TGTGCCAGCAGTTCGGGACAGGGTCGCTATGGCTACACCTTC. Translated: CASSSGQGRYGYTF. The rearrangement joins TRBV28 to TRBJ1-2; 9 positions agree with TRBD1. Germline V lookup: CDR1 MDHEN, CDR2 SYDVKM. Trimming at V came to 4 bases and at J to 4 bases, leaving 4 bases not matched to a gene. The CDR3 is 14 residues long.

This chain connects TRBV5-4 to TRBJ1-1, with D perhaps TRBD1 (5 bases). Germline assignment: CDR1 SGHNT and CDR2 YYREEE (reference sequence). The ends were cut back, 4 bases at V and 8 bases at J, with 12 bases in the middle. This CDR3 has 12 amino acids. CDR3 nucleotides: TGTGCCAGCAGCCCCGGAGGGGTAGAAGCTTTCTTT. Translated, it gives CASSPGGVEAFF.

This chain connects TRBV9 to TRBJ2-3; D is unresolved. This CDR3 spans 16 amino acids. With 0 bases removed from V and 1 base from J, the gap between germline ends came to 12 bases. Germline V gene sequence: CDR1 SGDLS, CDR2 YYNGEE. CDR3 nucleotide sequence: TGTGCCAGCAGCGTAGGAGCTAGTCCCCGCACAGATACGCAGTATTTT. As protein: CASSVGASPRTDTQYF.

The chain carries TRBV9 and TRBJ2-7, with D perhaps TRBD1 (6 bases). CDR3 size: 13 residues. The ends were cut back, 4 bases at V and 4 bases at J, with 12 bases in the middle. Germline V gives CDR1 SGDLS, CDR2 YYNGEE. CDR3 coding DNA: TGTGCCAGCAGCCCACCCACAGGGTACGAGCAGTACTTC. This gives the protein CASSPPTGYEQYF.

The V and J genes are TRBV12-3 or TRBV12-4 and TRBJ1-5; no definite D call. The length of the CDR3 is 13 residues. Deletions cut 0 bases from V and 5 bases from J, with 5 bases between. The CDR3 reads CASSLALYQPQHF. CDR3 coding DNA: TGTGCCAGCAGTTTAGCCTTATATCAGCCCCAGCATTTT.

The gene calls are TRBV3-1 (or the pseudogene TRBV3-2) and TRBJ1-4, with D unclear. Germline V lookup: CDR1 LGHDT, CDR2 YNNKEL (reference sequence). CDR3 length: 15 residues. V shed 3 bases and J shed 0 bases, with 8 bases lying between them. CDR3 coding DNA: TGTGCCAGCAGCCACGCGGATACAACTAATGAAAAACTGTTTTTT. This codes for CASSHADTTNEKLFF.

V is TRBV6-1 and J is TRBJ2-1; 13 positions agree with TRBD2. This CDR3 is 15 amino acids long. Germline CDR1 MNHNS, CDR2 SASEGT. Trimming at V came to 3 bases and at J to 7 bases, leaving 3 bases not matched to a gene. DNA of the CDR3: TGTGCCAGCAGTGAGGGACTAGCGGGAACAAATGAGCAGTTCTTC. This sequence encodes CASSEGLAGTNEQFF.

V gene TRBV7-9 combines with J gene TRBJ1-6, with TRBD1 matching over 7 bases. Germline V gives CDR1 SEHNR, CDR2 FQNEAQ (reference sequence). The CDR3 spans 16 residues. V lost 5 bases and J lost 9; bases outside the gene matches: 13. CDR3 sequence reads: CASSPPTGLRGSPLHF. For the CDR3, the DNA is TGTGCCAGCAGCCCTCCGACAGGGTTAAGGGGTTCACCCCTCCACTTT.

The chain joins TRBV29-1 to TRBJ1-3; 7 bases are shared with TRBD1. This CDR3 comprises 13 residues. Germline-derived CDR1 and CDR2 are SQVTM and ANQGSEA. Unmatched junction bases numbered 5, after V lost 4 bases and J lost 5 bases. The CDR3 DNA follows: TGCAGCGTTGGGACGACAGGGAGAAACACCATATATTTT. Its protein is CSVGTTGRNTIYF.

A note on this clone: This may come from a read error, since a much larger clone is one base off. Other DNA sequences from this sample encode an identical CDR3 as well. The rearrangement uses TRBV11-3 and TRBJ2-1; TRBD2 matches at 10 bases. The V gene's germline CDR1 is SGHNT and CDR2 YENEEA. This CDR3 has 18 amino acids. As DNA, the CDR3 is TGTGCCAGCAGCTTAGCTGCAGCGGGGGGGCCGGGATACAATGAACAGTTCTTC. Protein sequence: CASSLAAAGGPGYNEQFF.

This clone occurred once. The chain recombines TRBV10-3 with TRBJ2-3; D is ambiguous. CDR1 and CDR2 from the germline V gene are ENHRY and SYGVKD. Trimming removed 0 bases at V and 0 bases at J, with 16 bases between. CDR3 length: 18 amino acids. The CDR3 DNA sequence: TGTGCCATCAGTGAGTCGACGCGGTTCCCAGCTAGCACAGATACGCAGTATTTT. Its protein is CAISESTRFPASTDTQYF.

The J gene is TRBJ2-7, the V gene TRBV3-1 (or the pseudogene TRBV3-2), with 8 bases matching TRBD1. The junction had 4 bases not matched to a gene; V was cut back by 2 bases and J by 4 bases. Per the germline V gene, CDR1 is LGHDT and CDR2 is YNNKEL (reference sequence). The CDR3 covers 14 residues. The CDR3: CASSQRDRIYEQYF. The DNA of the CDR3 is TGTGCCAGCAGCCAAAGGGACAGGATATACGAGCAGTACTTC.

The rearrangement links TRBV14 to TRBJ1-6; tentative D call: TRBD1 (6 bases). V shed 5 bases and J shed 6 bases, with 11 bases lying between them. CDR3 length equals 14 residues. Germline-derived CDR1 and CDR2 are SGHDN and FVKESK. The CDR3 here is CASSSNRVNSPLHF. The CDR3 DNA sequence: TGTGCCAGCAGCTCCAACAGGGTTAATTCACCCCTCCACTTT. Filled out from reference TRBV14 and TRBJ1-6, the complete variable domain reads EAGVTQFPSHSVIEKGQTVTLRCDPISGHDNLYWYRRVMGKEIKFLLHFVKESKQDESGMPNNRFLAERTGGTYSTLKVQPAELEDSGVYFCASSSNRVNSPLHFGNGTRLTVT.

The genes are TRBV30 and TRBJ1-3; 7 bases agree with TRBD1. CDR1 and CDR2 from the germline V gene are GTSNPN and SVGIG (reference sequence). With V trimmed by 0 bases and J by 2 bases, 10 bases remained unmatched. The CDR3 loop spans 17 amino acids. The CDR3 reads CAWSVDRSVRAGNTIYF. The CDR3 bases are TGTGCCTGGAGTGTGGACAGGAGCGTAAGGGCTGGAAACACCATATATTTT.

The V and J genes are TRBV30 and TRBJ1-1; D not certain. There are 12 residues in the CDR3. The V gene lost 5 bases and the J gene lost 10 bases, with 17 bases spanning the gap. CDR1 and CDR2 (germline): GTSNPN, SVGIG (reference sequence). Written as DNA, the CDR3 is TGTGCCTGGTTCGGGAGGGCAGGTGGAGCTTTCTTT. Translation gives CAWFGRAGGAFF.

The chain is built from TRBV9 and TRBJ1-6, with D uncertain. Deletions cut 3 bases from V and 2 bases from J, with 12 bases between. CDR1 and CDR2 from the germline V gene are SGDLS and YYNGEE. CDR3 length: 16 amino acids. As DNA, the CDR3 is TGTGCCAGCAGCGGCGGTCCCGAAACCTATAATTCACCCCTCCACTTT. It is translated as CASSGGPETYNSPLHF.

The chain links TRBV19 to TRBJ2-1, with D maybe TRBD2 (5 bases). The CDR3 is made up of 13 amino acids. CDR1 is LNHDA, CDR2 SQIVND, per germline (reference sequence). V was clipped by 4 bases and J by 5 bases, with 9 bases between them. The CDR3 loop reads CASSTGLNNEQFF. The CDR3 nucleotides are TGTGCCAGTAGTACAGGACTGAACAATGAGCAGTTCTTC.

This clone was found once. CDR3 loop: CASSSTGVNQPQHF. In DNA form, the CDR3 reads TGTGCCAGCAGCTCGACAGGGGTGAATCAGCCCCAGCATTTT. The V gene is TRBV5-5, the J gene TRBJ1-5; 8 nucleotides match TRBD1. V was pared by 3 bases and J by 4 bases, with 3 bases of the junction left unmatched. CDR1 is SGHKS, CDR2 YYEKEE, per germline (reference sequence). This CDR3 is built from 14 residues.

The chain couples TRBV28 to TRBJ1-2; D is uncertain. The CDR3 sequence is 14 residues long. Germline V lookup: CDR1 MDHEN, CDR2 SYDVKM. Trimming removed 6 bases at V and 1 base at J, with 12 bases between. The CDR3 protein is CASSLADLNYGYTF. The CDR3 DNA reads as TGTGCCAGCAGCCTAGCCGACCTTAACTATGGCTACACCTTC.

The chain links TRBV2 to TRBJ1-2; no firm D call. The CDR3 length is 14 residues. The germline CDR1 and CDR2 sequences are SNHLY and FYNNEI. The V and J ends lost 1 base and 4 bases respectively, with 10 bases between them. In DNA, the CDR3 is TGTGCCAGCAGTGAAGACTATTCAAGCTATGGCTACACCTTC. It translates to CASSEDYSSYGYTF.

The chain combines TRBV27 with TRBJ1-2, with 10 bases lining up with TRBD1. The germline V gene has CDR1 MNHEY and CDR2 SMNVEV (reference sequence). The V and J ends lost 6 bases and 4 bases, in that order; junction bases with no gene match: 2. CDR3 length: 13 amino acids. In DNA form, the CDR3 reads TGTGCCAGCAGGGGGACAGGGGCCTATGGCTACACCTTC. This sequence encodes CASRGTGAYGYTF.

This clone was picked up a small number of times. This chain joins TRBV5-4 and TRBJ2-1, with TRBD2 matching over 7 bases. The CDR3 spans 16 residues. In germline, CDR1 is SGHNT, CDR2 YYREEE (reference sequence). With 0 bases clipped from V and 3 bases from J, the junction kept 6 bases outside the gene matches. CDR3 coding DNA: TGTGCCAGCAGCTTGGTAGTAACTAGCGACTACAATGAGCAGTTCTTC. Amino acid sequence: CASSLVVTSDYNEQFF.

This clone was counted a single time. The V gene is TRBV9, the J gene TRBJ1-1, with unresolved D. The CDR3 has 14 amino acids. The V and J ends lost 4 bases and 1 base respectively, with 11 bases between them. Germline loops: CDR1 SGDLS, CDR2 YYNGEE. The CDR3 DNA follows: TGTGCCAGCAGCACCCAGACGGGGAACACTGAAGCTTTCTTT. The encoded protein is CASSTQTGNTEAFF.